The 30 T cell receptor beta chains below were found in one sample sequenced in a study of T-cell memory formation after mild COVID-19. TCRdb called the 5' RACE reads again in MiXCR, with one record for every CDR3 protein. This repertoire shows under 250,000 distinct CDR3 sequences, around 9.5% found once; its top ten account for around 3.3%. Sample: PBMCs or a T cell subset sorted from them (not recorded which). Every receptor here comes from a man aged 18-30 years who had mild COVID-19 (a few samples of this study predate the infection). Cell type and time point are not known.

This clonotype came up a few times. The genes are TRBV11-2 and TRBJ2-3; no clear D gene. With 4 bases removed from V and 0 bases from J, the gap between germline ends came to 5 bases. Germline V CDR1 and CDR2: SGHAT, FQNNGV. This CDR3 spans 13 amino acids. The CDR3 region is CASSWISTDTQYF. CDR3 DNA: TGTGCCAGCAGCTGGATCAGCACAGATACGCAGTATTTT.

In this sample, this clonotype turned up many times. The chain carries TRBV18 and TRBJ1-1; D gene uncertain. V lost 4 bases and J lost 4, with 7 bases in between. The germline CDR1 and CDR2 sequences are KGHSH and LQKENI. The CDR3 runs to 12 residues. In DNA form, the CDR3 reads TGTGCCAGCTCACAAGGGCTCACTGAAGCTTTCTTT. Amino acids: CASSQGLTEAFF.

This clonotype was observed a few times. The chain uses TRBV7-9 and TRBJ2-2, with TRBD1 matching 7 bases. Germline loops: CDR1 SEHNR, CDR2 FQNEAQ (reference sequence). The CDR3 runs 14 residues. V shed 4 bases, J shed 6 bases, and the junction held 5 bases outside the gene matches. The CDR3 reads CASSYTGVAGELFF. CDR3 sequence (DNA): TGTGCCAGCAGCTATACAGGGGTGGCCGGGGAGCTGTTTTTT.

The chain combines TRBV6-2 or TRBV6-3 with TRBJ2-7; D may be TRBD2 (5 bases). CDR3 size: 12 residues. V was shortened by 0 bases and J by 6 bases, with 6 bases between the two germline ends. Germline CDR1 and CDR2: MNHEY and SVGEGT. CDR3 loop: CASSYSRAEQYF. CDR3 in DNA: TGTGCCAGCAGTTACTCGAGGGCCGAGCAGTACTTC.

This clonotype turned up a few times. As DNA, the CDR3 is TGTGCCAGTAGATCAATTGAGCGGACACCCTATGGCTACACCTTC. As protein: CASRSIERTPYGYTF. J is TRBJ1-2 and V is TRBV19, with D possibly TRBD1 on 5 matching bases. Germline CDR1 is LNHDA and CDR2 is SQIVND (reference sequence). V shed 6 bases and J shed 4 bases, with 18 bases lying between them. The CDR3 runs to 15 residues.

The chain uses TRBV12-3 or TRBV12-4 and TRBJ2-5; D may be TRBD1 (5 bases). This CDR3 spans 14 amino acids. Deletions cut 3 bases from V and 3 bases from J, with 11 bases between. The CDR3 here is CASSLGRAKETQYF. CDR3 bases: TGTGCCAGCAGTTTGGGCAGGGCTAAAGAGACCCAGTACTTC.

This clonotype was recorded a few times. The rearrangement uses TRBV29-1 and TRBJ2-5; either TRBD1 or TRBD2 may fit D (5 bases each). Germline V CDR1 and CDR2: SQVTM, ANQGSEA. The CDR3 is 14 amino acids. Trimming left V 5 bases short and J 2 bases short, with 15 bases between. The CDR3 region is CSVPEGQGQETQYF. The CDR3 DNA follows: TGCAGCGTTCCAGAGGGGCAGGGACAAGAGACCCAGTACTTC.

This chain uses TRBV7-2 with TRBJ1-2; 10 nucleotides agree with TRBD1. V trimming: 5 bases; J trimming: 5 bases; junction bases outside the gene matches: 14. This CDR3 is built from 17 residues. Germline V gene sequence: CDR1 SGHTA, CDR2 FQGNSA. This CDR3 is CASSAPPGTGDRYGYTF. CDR3 coding DNA: TGTGCCAGCAGCGCCCCCCCGGGGACAGGGGACCGTTATGGCTACACCTTC. The variable domain in full, completed from reference TRBV7-2 and TRBJ1-2, reads GAGVSQSPSNKVTEKGKDVELRCDPISGHTALYWYRQSLGQGLEFLIYFQGNSAPDKSGLPSDRFSAERTGGSVSTLTIQRTQQEDSAVYLCASSAPPGTGDRYGYTFGSGTRLTVV.

The J gene is TRBJ1-2, the V gene TRBV29-1; D remains unclear. This CDR3 contains 11 residues. Trimming took 3 bases from V and 2 from J, leaving 4 bases between them. In germline, CDR1 is SQVTM, CDR2 ANQGSEA. For the CDR3, the DNA is TGCAGCGTTGATAGCAACTATGGCTACACCTTC. This codes for CSVDSNYGYTF.

The V and J genes are TRBV6-2 or TRBV6-3 and TRBJ1-5; no reliable D call. Germline assignment: CDR1 MNHEY and CDR2 SVGEGT. V lost 7 bases and J lost 2, with 18 bases in between. CDR3 length equals 16 residues. CDR3 amino acids: CASKGLAWDGNQPQHF. Here the CDR3 DNA reads TGTGCCAGCAAAGGGTTGGCTTGGGATGGCAATCAGCCCCAGCATTTT.

This clonotype was detected once. An end of the junction differs from the germline gene, which may be a read error. The chain employs TRBV3-1 and TRBJ2-6; a weak D match, TRBD1 (5 bases). CDR1 and CDR2 (germline): LGHDT, YNNKEL (reference sequence). The CDR3 has 14 residues. In DNA, the CDR3 is TGTGCCAGCAGCCCTGTAGCTGGGGCCAACGTTCTGACTTTC. It is translated as CASSPVAGANVLTF.

This clonotype was counted many times. The genes are TRBV24-1 and TRBJ2-3; 13 positions match TRBD2. The CDR3 is 15 residues long. From germline, CDR1 is KGHDR and CDR2 SFDVKD. Trimming cost V 6 bases and J 6 bases; bases outside gene matches: 5. In DNA form, the CDR3 reads TGTGCCACCAGTTATGGGACTAGCGGGGTGGATACGCAGTATTTT. This sequence encodes CATSYGTSGVDTQYF.

V gene TRBV12-5 combines with J gene TRBJ2-1, with 10 bases aligning to TRBD2. Germline lookup yields CDR1 LGHNT and CDR2 FRNRAP. The CDR3 consists of 15 residues. V was clipped by 5 bases and J by 7 bases; unmatched bases: 8. CDR3 sequence: CASGRTSGQRNEQFF. CDR3 DNA sequence: TGTGCTAGTGGTAGGACTAGCGGCCAAAGGAATGAGCAGTTCTTC.

The chain uses TRBV7-3 and TRBJ2-3; 13 bases fit TRBD2. The germline V gene has CDR1 SGHTA and CDR2 FQGTGA. V was clipped by 5 bases and J by 1 base; unmatched bases: 3. The CDR3 contains 16 residues. CDR3 nucleotide sequence: TGTGCCAGCAGCGGGACTAGCGGGATAGGCACAGATACGCAGTATTTT. Translating gives CASSGTSGIGTDTQYF.

The V gene is TRBV10-3, the J gene TRBJ2-3, with TRBD1 identical over 7 bases. The CDR3 loop spans 14 amino acids. Germline V CDR1 and CDR2: ENHRY, SYGVKD. The J segment lost 1 base and the V segment lost 3 bases, leaving 1 base of the junction unmatched. CDR3 sequence: CAISETGGTDTQYF. The CDR3 DNA reads TGTGCCATCAGTGAAACAGGGGGCACAGATACGCAGTATTTT.

V and J are TRBV5-1 and TRBJ2-3; no definite D call. CDR1 is SGHRS and CDR2 is YFSETQ in the germline V gene. Trimming stripped 0 bases from V and 4 bases from J, with 12 bases between. The CDR3 covers 15 residues. The CDR3 sequence is CASSLGRPAPDTQYF. In nucleotides, the CDR3 is TGCGCCAGCAGCTTGGGGCGGCCGGCCCCAGATACGCAGTATTTT.

This clonotype was picked up many times. The chain combines TRBV3-1 with TRBJ1-6; D call uncertain. The length of the CDR3 is 15 residues. V lost 0 bases, J lost 9 bases, and 12 bases lay in between. Germline V gene sequence: CDR1 LGHDT, CDR2 YNNKEL (reference sequence). The CDR3 bases are TGTGCCAGCAGCCAAGACCCGGCGTTGGGTTCACCCCTCCACTTT. It is translated as CASSQDPALGSPLHF.

The chain recombines TRBV20-1 with TRBJ2-3; 13 bases are shared with TRBD2. Germline V CDR1 and CDR2: DFQATT, SNEGSKA (reference sequence). V shed 2 bases, J shed 1 base, and the junction held 6 bases outside the gene matches. The CDR3 spans 17 residues. The CDR3 here is CSARKLAGGFGTDTQYF. As DNA, the CDR3 is TGCAGTGCTAGAAAACTAGCGGGGGGGTTCGGCACAGATACGCAGTATTTT.

This clonotype was seen at least ten times. The chain links TRBV4-3 to TRBJ2-1; a weak D match, TRBD1 (6 bases). CDR3 size: 13 residues. Per the germline V gene, CDR1 is LGHNA and CDR2 is YSLEER. With 0 bases removed from V and 6 bases from J, the gap between germline ends came to 6 bases. The CDR3 DNA reads as TGCGCCAGCAGCCAAGAACAGGGCAATGAGCAGTTCTTC. Amino acid sequence: CASSQEQGNEQFF.

In this sample, this clonotype turned up many times. V usage is TRBV7-2 and J usage is TRBJ2-7, with D perhaps being TRBD1 or TRBD2 (5 bases each). Per germline, CDR1 SGHTA and CDR2 FQGNSA. Between the trimmed V and J ends, which lost 2 bases and 0 bases, there was a span of 11 bases. The CDR3 contains 15 residues. CDR3 in amino acids: CASSLNPGSSYEQYV. CDR3 bases: TGTGCCAGCAGCTTAAACCCAGGGAGCTCCTACGAGCAGTACGTC.

The chain uses TRBV6-5 and TRBJ2-1; D gene unclear. The germline V gene has CDR1 MNHEY and CDR2 SVGAGI. CDR3 length: 13 amino acids. V was trimmed by 10 bases and J by 6 bases, leaving 16 bases between them. The CDR3 reads CATRGPGINEQFF. The CDR3, as DNA: TGTGCCACCCGTGGGCCAGGAATCAATGAGCAGTTCTTC.

This clonotype was picked up many times. This chain's CDR3 is CALNRRGVCEKLFF. The CDR3 coding sequence is TGTGCCCTTAACAGGCGGGGGGTTTGCGAAAAACTGTTTTTT. The rearrangement links TRBV10-3 to TRBJ1-4, with a weak D call TRBD1 (5 bases). Germline values: CDR1 ENHRY, CDR2 SYGVKD. Trimming pared 11 bases from V and 8 bases from J, leaving 21 bases between. The CDR3 totals 14 residues.

The chain recombines TRBV7-2 with TRBJ2-7, with 7 bases matching TRBD2. With 2 bases clipped from V and 6 bases from J, the junction kept 4 bases outside the gene matches. The V gene's germline CDR1 is SGHTA and CDR2 FQGNSA. There are 13 residues in the CDR3. CDR3 amino acids: CASSLIRGVEQYV. The CDR3 DNA reads TGTGCCAGCAGCTTAATACGGGGGGTCGAGCAGTACGTC.

The rearrangement uses TRBV21-1 and TRBJ2-7; TRBD1, as called in the table, went unchecked against the DNA. TRBV21-1 is listed as a pseudogene. The CDR3 is made up of 13 amino acids. Here the CDR3 DNA reads TGTGCCAGCATTCGACCCGGGCCCTACGAGCAGTACGTC. Amino acid sequence: CASIRPGPYEQYV.

Only a few counts were recorded for this clonotype. The rearrangement joins TRBV7-2 to TRBJ2-4, with D possibly TRBD1 on 5 matching bases. The germline V and J ends were trimmed by 5 bases and 3 bases, with 17 bases remaining between them. Germline V gives CDR1 SGHTA, CDR2 FQGNSA. CDR3 length: 16 amino acids. The CDR3 here is CASSPFGASGKNIQYF. In DNA form, the CDR3 reads TGTGCCAGCAGCCCATTTGGGGCGTCGGGCAAAAACATTCAGTACTTC.

Only a few counts were recorded for this clonotype. The chain employs TRBV20-1 and TRBJ2-3, with TRBD2 matching 12 bases. This CDR3 spans 14 amino acids. V trimming: 6 bases; J trimming: 6 bases; junction bases outside the gene matches: 7. Germline V lookup: CDR1 DFQATT, CDR2 SNEGSKA (reference sequence). The CDR3 sequence is CSASTSGSRDTQYF. CDR3 DNA sequence: TGCAGTGCGTCGACTAGCGGGAGTCGTGATACGCAGTATTTT.

This clonotype was seen only a few times. The rearrangement links TRBV11-2 to TRBJ2-7; D unclear. The CDR3 sequence is 14 residues long. V lost 1 base and J lost 0, with 7 bases in between. Looked up from germline, CDR1 is SGHAT and CDR2 is FQNNGV. The chain's CDR3 is CASSLARSSYEQYV. DNA for the CDR3: TGTGCCAGCAGCTTAGCTCGGAGCTCCTACGAGCAGTACGTC.

Only a few counts were recorded for this clonotype. V is TRBV19 and J is TRBJ1-1, with a weak D call TRBD1 (5 bases). The CDR3 totals 12 residues. The germline gives CDR1 LNHDA, CDR2 SQIVND (reference sequence). Trimming took 4 bases from V and 8 from J, leaving 11 bases between them. The CDR3 DNA reads as TGTGCCAGTAGTAAGAGGGCAGGGGAAGCTTTCTTT. This codes for CASSKRAGEAFF.

This clonotype was detected only a few times. V and J are TRBV7-2 and TRBJ2-5; 11 bases align to TRBD2. Germline CDR1 and CDR2: SGHTA and FQGNSA. CDR3 length equals 15 residues. The V segment lost 5 bases and the J segment 5 bases; nucleotides outside the gene matches: 7. The CDR3 spells CASSNNGLAGETQYF. The CDR3 DNA sequence: TGTGCCAGCAGCAACAATGGACTAGCGGGTGAGACCCAGTACTTC.

The CDR3 region has the DNA TGTGCCAGCAGTGAAGCAGGGGTCGATGAGCAGTTCTTC. As protein: CASSEAGVDEQFF. This chain links TRBV6-4 with TRBJ2-1; tentative D call: TRBD1 (6 bases). Germline-derived CDR1 and CDR2 are MRHNA and SNTAGT. The germline V and J ends were trimmed by 3 bases and 8 bases, with 11 bases remaining between them. The CDR3 consists of 13 residues.